Sequencing of this T cell receptor (beta chain) was carried out in a study of T cells in Graves' hyperthyroidism and ophthalmopathy (dated by TCRdb to the late 2010s). Study-wide context: Peripheral blood samples were taken at initial diagnosis, before any treatment was given. For training and testing, the 100 or so patients in the discovery cohort were randomly divided in a 7:3 ratio. A discovery cohort of approximately 100 patients, approximately 45 with Graves' ophthalmopathy and roughly 59 with stable Graves' hyperthyroidism, was used to find distinguishing TCR V-J signatures. Following sampling, methimazole starting at 30 mg daily was given to hyperthyroidism patients, and high-dose intravenous methylprednisolone was given to ophthalmopathy patients. The paper describes TCR Vbeta CDR3 sequencing of 130 to 150 peripheral blood samples, made up of 43 ophthalmopathy patients, over 70 hyperthyroidism patients and 17 progressor patients. In addition, the study compared T-cell repertoires in thyroid tissue and in blood from six Graves' hyperthyroidism patients. Prospective prediction of ophthalmopathy was tested in an independent validation cohort of 18 to 20 hyperthyroidism patients and 15 to 17 patients who later progressed to ophthalmopathy. The paper's findings and limits, for the study overall: In cross-validation, a model built on a 13 V-J signature told ophthalmopathy apart from stable hyperthyroidism with 87.88% sensitivity and roughly 83% specificity, and in testing the same model reached 80%/75%. In validation, the model predicted progression to ophthalmopathy with roughly 70% sensitivity and approximately 72% specificity, a median of around 6.6 months before onset. Most expanded thyroid clonotypes (frequency above 0.001) were also detected in blood, suggesting blood repertoires may reflect thyroid immune responses. Sample size was not statistically predetermined, and blinding of investigators to group allocation was not performed.

In the ophthalmopathy patients, disease was moderately to severely active, with a Clinical Activity Score of 3 or more, a NOSPECS grade of 4 or more, and a duration of less than 3 months. Any patient with an uncontrolled infection, another autoimmune disease, pregnancy or lactation was excluded. Diagnoses were established on the basis of clinical symptoms, serum thyroxine and TRAb, thyroid ultrasound, and orbital computed tomography. Ficoll-Paque density gradient centrifugation was used to isolate PBMCs from under 11 ml of fresh peripheral blood. Total RNA was extracted using Trizol reagent, and RNA quality was assessed on an Agilent 2100 Bioanalyzer. This clonotype occurred many times. Its antigen remains unidentified. No clone much larger than this one lies a single base away; base qualities are absent. The TCR beta CDR3 regions were amplified from RNA transcripts. The first round of RT-PCR for the TCR CDR3 was performed with the HTBI primer set and the Qiagen OneStep RT-PCR kit. The libraries were constructed in a second round of multiplex PCR and then size-selected and purified. Libraries were sequenced paired-end with 100 bp reads on an Illumina HiSeq2000. Per the source publication's procedure: Raw data were processed with SOAPnuke, discarding reads with adapters, uncalled bases, mean Phred below 15, or no exact constant-primer or identifier match. COPE v1.2.5 was used to merge high-quality paired reads, and clonotypes were defined as unique nucleotide sequences. Clonotypes were aligned to IMGT TRBV, TRBD and TRBJ reference segments using MiTCR v1.1. The analysis included only V-J combinations with a frequency above 0.0001, which together covered 99% to 99.2% of the repertoires. The TCS score was defined as the ratio of F50 (clonal expansion) to E x V (chaos), calculated using BLOSUM62-based TCRdist between CDR3 peptides within each V-J. Welch's t-statistics and random forest reduced 500 to 650 V-J features to under 15, which were used in a naive Bayes classifier (R e1071). The public reads were reprocessed in TCRdb via fastp at Q25 and MiXCR, keeping in-frame beta chains. Rows are combined by CDR3 protein, so each entry shows the most common genes and DNA. The V and J calls shown here were made by TCRdb, not taken from the authors' results. The sample data list fewer than 400,000 distinct CDR3 sequences, and about 14% of these were observed just once. The ten biggest clones cover 25% to 30% of the sample.

The CDR3 covers 14 residues, taking in both the cysteine and the phenylalanine. Just the 42-base CDR3 DNA is kept, in frame starting at base 1. As encoded in the germline V gene, CDR1 is WSHSY while CDR2 is SAAADI. Trimming removed 4 bases from V and 1 base from J, leaving 10 bases between the germline ends. The receptor was isolated from a man aged 45 to 65 with Graves' ophthalmopathy. Input material: blood. The sequence links TRBV10-2 to TRBJ1-1; the D gene is unclear. The CDR3 region reads CASSVRRSNTEAFF. The base sequence is TGCGCCAGCAGTGTTCGCAGATCGAACACTGAAGCTTTCTTT.